This record looks at one TCR beta chain sequence and its context. The antigen it binds to is not known. No quality values exist for individual bases; no much larger clone is one base distant. This specimen's time point label, per the study, means: about 28 days (+/-7) after the second vaccine dose. The treatment or condition label, read with the paper, signifies: meningococcal conjugate vaccine given as trial control. The vaccinee samples were drawn from two UK trials, COV001 and COV002, one of which was a single-blind randomized controlled phase 2/3 trial testing AZD1222 (ChAdOx1 nCoV-19) in healthy adults. Trial participant PBMC samples were collected at day 0 and day 28 after the second dose for TCRbeta chain sequencing. CDR1 and CDR2, looked up from the germline V gene (reference sequence), are SGHNT and YYREEE. Between the V and J ends, shortened by 3 bases and 7 bases respectively, the junction contains 14 bases. The CDR3 covers 13 residues, taking in both the cysteine and the phenylalanine. Just CDR3 DNA is preserved here, 39 bases in frame from base 1.

The CDR3 regions of human TCRbeta chains were analyzed by immunosequencing. Turning to the authors' computational methods: TCRs in the repertoires were matched against a reference library of SARS-CoV-2-specific TCRs that had been generated with the MIRA antigen-specificity platform. Breadth was defined as the fraction of unique TCRs that were SARS-CoV-2-associated. Depth was defined as the fraction of total T cells that were SARS-CoV-2-associated. Each spike-specific TCR was assigned to its reactive spike region and to a CD4 or CD8 class using the MIRA data. Log10-transformed breadth and depth values were compared by one-way ANOVA with Sidak's multiple comparisons tests. Imported from immuneACCESS, the table was reduced by TCRdb to in-frame sequences with V and J called. These copies leave out some clones; in studies compared against another copy, an unresolved V gene accounts for under half, and the cause of the remainder is not known. V and J calls and clone size follow that table, whereas D and trimming were derived from the DNA. Here the sample has roughly 70,000 clones; 70% to 90% occur a single time. The ten biggest clones cover more than 4.5% of the sample.

The record originates from a study of T cell responses to AZD1222 COVID-19 vaccine (dated by TCRdb to the early 2020s). For the study in its entirety: A total of 230 or so trial participants underwent TCR sequencing, of whom 207 received two doses of AZD1222 and about 25 received two doses of the MenACWY control vaccine. Enrollment into the trials was organized by age into subgroups of 18-55, 56-69 and 70-plus years, and those subgroups contained 148, 28 and 57 TCR-sequenced participants, respectively.

General conclusions and limits of the study: A significant rise in spike-specific TCR breadth and depth was observed after two AZD1222 doses relative to day 0 and relative to MenACWY recipients. The 56-69-year group was small, and its depth increase did not reach significance, likely because of low power. Reportedly, almost half of the unique spike-specific TCRs recognized epitopes lying outside the regions that are mutated in the B.1.351 and B.1.1.7 variants. Because no samples from the day 14 peak response were available, repertoires could be characterized only after the peak T cell response. Participants were mostly white British and included more females than males, and it was suggested by the authors that clonal diversity may have been underestimated. The vaccine-associated CD4 TCRs covered the entire spike protein, and the dominant responses fell in regions 160-218 and 743-854. Conclusions about previously exposed vaccinees are limited, since just five to seven AZD1222 recipients were seropositive for SARS-CoV-2 at baseline.

Sample: peripheral blood, taken 28 days after the second dose of the MenACWY control vaccine. Rearrangement joined TRBV5-4 to TRBJ2-7, and perhaps TRBD2 as D gene, on 6 matching bases. The receptor was isolated from an adult who received the MenACWY meningococcal vaccine as a control. The CDR3 protein is CASSSPGGEEQYF. The DNA sequence follows: TGTGCCAGCAGCTCCCCCGGGGGAGAAGAGCAGTACTTC.